Below are 13 T cell receptor beta chains sequenced from a single sample in a study of response to subunit inactivated influenza vaccine. TCRdb fed the RT-PCR reads into MiXCR, producing one record per CDR3 protein. The sample yields over 800,000 distinct CDR3 sequences, about 20% seen once. This material consisted of PBMCs from blood, taken about 5 days after vaccination. Receptor source: a man aged 50-60 years who received an inactivated influenza vaccine.

This clonotype was recorded many times. The chain has TRBV20-1 and TRBJ2-1; D is uncertain. CDR1 and CDR2 (germline): DFQATT, SNEGSKA (reference sequence). With 0 bases removed from V and 7 bases from J, the gap between germline ends came to 7 bases. The CDR3 extends over 12 amino acids. Here the CDR3 reads CSARDQTNEQFF. The CDR3 DNA reads as TGCAGTGCTAGAGATCAGACGAATGAGCAGTTCTTC.

The chain combines TRBV20-1 with TRBJ2-3; tentative D call: TRBD1 (6 bases). V was cut by 4 bases and J by 5 bases, with 16 bases left in between. CDR1 is DFQATT and CDR2 is SNEGSKA in the germline V gene (reference sequence). The CDR3 totals 14 residues. The CDR3 is CSAKNRAGIDTQYF. CDR3 sequence (DNA): TGCAGTGCTAAAAACAGGGCTGGAATAGATACGCAGTATTTT.

The sample holds a few counts of this clonotype. This rearrangement joins TRBV29-1 to TRBJ2-7, with D possibly matching TRBD1 (5 bases). This CDR3 has 12 amino acids. V lost 3 bases, J lost 1 base, and 7 bases lay in between. CDR1 is SQVTM and CDR2 is ANQGSEA in the germline V gene. The CDR3 spells CSVETASYEQYF. CDR3 bases: TGCAGCGTTGAGACAGCTTCCTACGAGCAGTACTTC.

This clonotype was detected only a few times. The V and J genes are TRBV4-1 and TRBJ1-1, with D unclear. From germline, CDR1 is MGHRA and CDR2 YSYEKL. The length of the CDR3 is 13 residues. The V end lost 1 base, the J end lost 9 bases, and 12 bases lay between the germline ends. The CDR3 is CASSQVSSRQAFF. DNA for the CDR3: TGCGCCAGCAGCCAAGTTTCGTCCAGGCAAGCTTTCTTT.

The chain joins TRBV7-8 to TRBJ2-3; D not certain. CDR3 length: 15 residues. Between the trimmed V and J ends, which lost 5 bases and 1 base, there was a span of 13 bases. Per germline, CDR1 SGHVS and CDR2 FQNEAQ. The CDR3 DNA sequence: TGTGCCAGCAGCCCCGTAAGGGTGGGCACAGATACGCAGTATTTT. Translation: CASSPVRVGTDTQYF.

V usage is TRBV28 and J usage is TRBJ2-6; 12 bases fit TRBD1. Germline assignment: CDR1 MDHEN and CDR2 SYDVKM. The J segment lost 4 bases and the V segment lost 6 bases, leaving 10 bases of the junction unmatched. The CDR3 consists of 18 residues. CDR3 protein: CASRDLGQGARGANVLTF. DNA for the CDR3: TGTGCCAGCAGAGACTTGGGACAGGGGGCGCGCGGGGCCAACGTCCTGACTTTC.

On this clonotype: The junction does not match germline at one end; this may be a read error. V and J are TRBV12-3 or TRBV12-4 and TRBJ2-7; 12 nucleotides line up with TRBD2. CDR3 length equals 13 residues. The chain's CDR3 is CASSLGLAGNLTF. CDR3 in DNA: TGTGCCAGCAGCCTCGGACTAGCGGGAAATCTCACCTTC.

This clonotype was seen more than once but under ten times. The rearrangement joins TRBV20-1 to TRBJ2-7, with D unresolved. V lost 0 bases to trimming and J lost 6 bases, with 18 bases between them. The CDR3 consists of 15 residues. CDR1 and CDR2 from the germline V gene are DFQATT and SNEGSKA (reference sequence). CDR3: CSARDYGTFASEQYF. The CDR3 DNA reads as TGCAGTGCTAGAGATTACGGCACCTTCGCCTCCGAGCAGTACTTC.

This clonotype was seen a few times. The chain uses TRBV18 and TRBJ2-5; D remains unclear. This CDR3 has 13 amino acids. Germline CDR1 KGHSH, CDR2 LQKENI. V lost 4 bases to trimming and J lost 0 bases, with 6 bases between them. For the CDR3, the DNA is TGTGCCAGCTCACGAGAGTACCAAGAGACCCAGTACTTC. Its translation: CASSREYQETQYF.

CDR3 coding DNA: TGTGCCAGCAGCCCCGAGAACGGGGCAACCGGGGAGCTGTTTTTT. Translation: CASSPENGATGELFF. This rearrangement joins TRBV2 to TRBJ2-2, with D perhaps TRBD1 or TRBD2 (5 bases each). V gave up 6 bases and J gave up 5 bases, with 16 bases separating them. This CDR3 has 15 amino acids. The germline V gene encodes CDR1 SNHLY and CDR2 FYNNEI.

This clonotype occurred a few times. J is TRBJ1-1 and V is TRBV20-1, with unresolved D. The V and J ends lost 0 bases and 3 bases respectively, with 11 bases between them. There are 14 residues in the CDR3. CDR1 is DFQATT and CDR2 is SNEGSKA in the germline V gene (reference sequence). The CDR3 loop reads CSARDIGSDTEAFF. The CDR3 DNA sequence: TGCAGTGCTAGAGATATTGGTAGCGACACTGAAGCTTTCTTT.

This clonotype showed up just a few times. The chain combines TRBV7-3 with TRBJ1-1; possibly TRBD1 for D (6 bases). The V and J ends lost 3 bases and 3 bases respectively, with 11 bases between them. This CDR3 has 14 amino acids. The germline gives CDR1 SGHTA, CDR2 FQGTGA. The CDR3 spells CASSFRGGDTEAFF. The CDR3 DNA reads TGTGCCAGCAGCTTTAGGGGGGGAGACACTGAAGCTTTCTTT.

This clonotype was found once. CDR3 loop: CASRRHRGGYTF. The CDR3 coding sequence is TGTGCCAGCAGACGCCATCGTGGTGGCTACACCTTC. The rearrangement joins TRBV6-5 to TRBJ1-2; no reliable D call. The CDR3 consists of 12 residues. Trimming removed 6 bases from V and 7 bases from J, with 12 bases in between. The germline CDR1 and CDR2 sequences are MNHEY and SVGAGI.